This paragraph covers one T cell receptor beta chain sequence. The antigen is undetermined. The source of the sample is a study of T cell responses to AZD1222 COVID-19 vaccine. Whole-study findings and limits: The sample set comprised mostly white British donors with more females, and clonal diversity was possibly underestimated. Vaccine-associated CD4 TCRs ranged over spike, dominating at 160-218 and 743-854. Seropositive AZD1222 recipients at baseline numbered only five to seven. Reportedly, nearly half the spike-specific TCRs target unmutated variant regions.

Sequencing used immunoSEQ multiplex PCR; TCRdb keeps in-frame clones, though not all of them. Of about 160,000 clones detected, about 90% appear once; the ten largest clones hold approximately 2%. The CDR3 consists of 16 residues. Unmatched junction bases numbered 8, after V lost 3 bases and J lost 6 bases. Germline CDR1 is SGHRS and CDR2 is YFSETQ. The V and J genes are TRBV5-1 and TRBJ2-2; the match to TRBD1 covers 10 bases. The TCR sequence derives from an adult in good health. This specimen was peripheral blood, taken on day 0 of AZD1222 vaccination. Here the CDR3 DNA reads TGCGCCAGCAGCTACCGACAGGGGGCGCTTGCCGGGGAGCTGTTTTTT. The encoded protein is CASSYRQGALAGELFF.